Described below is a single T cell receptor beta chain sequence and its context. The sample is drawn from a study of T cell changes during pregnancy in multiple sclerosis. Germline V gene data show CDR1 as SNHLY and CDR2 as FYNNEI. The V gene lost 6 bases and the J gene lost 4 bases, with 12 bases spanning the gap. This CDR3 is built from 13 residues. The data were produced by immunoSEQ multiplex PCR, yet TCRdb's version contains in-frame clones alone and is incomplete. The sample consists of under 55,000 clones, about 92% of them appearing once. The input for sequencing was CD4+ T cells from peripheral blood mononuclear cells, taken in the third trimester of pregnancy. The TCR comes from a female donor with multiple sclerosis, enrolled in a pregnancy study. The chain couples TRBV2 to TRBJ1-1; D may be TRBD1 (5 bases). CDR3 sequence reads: CASRGRRGTEAFF. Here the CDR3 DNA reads TGTGCCAGCAGGGGGCGGAGGGGCACTGAAGCTTTCTTT.